Sequencing of this TCR beta chain was carried out in a study of blood T cell repertoires in COVID-19. Background on the study: Sources were T cells, B-cell-depleted T cells, or PBMCs; the material itself was cDNA or gDNA.

This CDR3 contains 17 residues. Germline V gene lookup returns CDR1 SNHLY and CDR2 FYNNEI. V shed 2 bases and J shed 0 bases, with 14 bases lying between them. In the original processing: How many nucleated cells were present was estimated from reference gene primer amplification. Profiling relied on immunoSEQ multiplex PCR, and the TCRdb table lists in-frame clones only, not all of them. V, J and clone size were drawn from that table, and D and trimming were deduced from the DNA. The repertoire holds around 270,000 clones, with about 86% as singletons. Seattle patients were enrolled during active infection and followed longitudinally.

Source material: peripheral blood. The rearrangement links TRBV2 to TRBJ1-5; perhaps TRBD1 as D (6 bases). The sequence came from a person aged 65 to 85 with COVID-19, enrolled during active disease. The CDR3 bases are TGTGCCAGCAGTGAAAGGACAGCCTTTTATAGCAATCAGCCCCAGCATTTT. Encoded protein: CASSERTAFYSNQPQHF.